This paragraph reports one T cell receptor beta chain. The PCR employed 60 Vbeta primers together with 13 Jbeta primers. Sequencing used immunoSEQ multiplex PCR; TCRdb keeps in-frame clones, though not all of them. This sample yields about 160,000 clones, of which approximately 72% are seen a single time; about 2.1% belongs to the top ten. While unrecorded immune exposures were likely, the donors were nominally healthy when sampled. The source of the sample is a study of cytomegalovirus exposure and HLA in healthy donors. Trimming removed 4 bases from V and 4 bases from J, with 17 bases in between. Germline CDR1 MGHRA, CDR2 YSYEKL. CDR3 length equals 15 residues.

This receptor was identified in a female donor in good health and CMV-seronegative. The specimen was PBMCs. The gene calls are TRBV4-1 and TRBJ2-7; TRBD1 is a possible D gene (6 bases). CDR3 region: CASSPVGQGWYEQYF. The CDR3 DNA is TGCGCCAGCAGCCCCGTTGGGCAGGGGTGGTACGAGCAGTACTTC.